This T cell receptor beta chain stems from a study of T cells in Graves' hyperthyroidism and ophthalmopathy. There were TCR beta CDR3 regions amplified from RNA transcripts. An initial round of RT-PCR targeting the TCR CDR3 relied on the HTBI primer set. Via MiXCR, TCRdb re-called the multiplex PCR reads, giving one row per CDR3 protein. Of 500,000 to 550,000 distinct CDR3 sequences listed, less than 25% are singletons. CDR3 length: 14 amino acids. Trimming cost V 8 bases and J 0 bases, with 11 bases left between them. CDR1 is SNHLY and CDR2 is FYNNEI in the germline V gene. Stable hyperthyroidism: no ophthalmopathy progression over 18 months of follow-up. Out of over 9 ml of fresh peripheral blood came the PBMCs. Findings and caveats of the study: A model of 13 V-J features distinguished ophthalmopathy from stable hyperthyroidism. Most clonotypes expanded in the thyroid (above 0.001) were also present in blood.

There are many counts of this clonotype. What it binds is not known. V gene TRBV2 combines with J gene TRBJ1-3; no definite D call. The receptor was derived from a man aged 18 to 30 with Graves' hyperthyroidism. The sample was blood. The CDR3 DNA reads TGTGCCAGCCGAATCAGCAGCTCTGGAAACACCATATATTTT. As protein: CASRISSSGNTIYF. Based on the CDR3 plus reference TRBV2 and TRBJ1-3, the full variable domain is EPEVTQTPSHQVTQMGQEVILRCVPISNHLYFYWYRQILGQKVEFLVSFYNNEISEKSEIFDDQFSVERPDGSNFTLKIRSTKLEDSAMYFCASRISSSGNTIYFGEGSWLTVV.